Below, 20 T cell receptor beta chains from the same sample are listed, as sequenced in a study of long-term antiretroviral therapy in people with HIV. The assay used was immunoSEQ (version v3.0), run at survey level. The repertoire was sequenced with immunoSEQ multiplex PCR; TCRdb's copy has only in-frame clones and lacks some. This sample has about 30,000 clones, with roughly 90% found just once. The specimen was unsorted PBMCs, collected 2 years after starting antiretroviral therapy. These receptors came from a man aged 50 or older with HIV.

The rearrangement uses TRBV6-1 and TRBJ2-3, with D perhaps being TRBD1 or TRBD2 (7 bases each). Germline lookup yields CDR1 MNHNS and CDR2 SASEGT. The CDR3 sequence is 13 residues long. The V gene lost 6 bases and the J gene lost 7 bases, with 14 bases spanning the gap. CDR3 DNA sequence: TGTGCCAGCAGGGGAGGGGGCGGGTATACGCAGTATTTT. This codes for CASRGGGGYTQYF.

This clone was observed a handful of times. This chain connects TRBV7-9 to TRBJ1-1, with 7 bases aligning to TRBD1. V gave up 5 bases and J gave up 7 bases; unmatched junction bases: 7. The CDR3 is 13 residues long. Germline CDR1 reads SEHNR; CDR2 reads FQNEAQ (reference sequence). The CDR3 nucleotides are TGTGCCAGCAGCGAGACAAGGGACAGTGAAGCTTTCTTT. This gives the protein CASSETRDSEAFF.

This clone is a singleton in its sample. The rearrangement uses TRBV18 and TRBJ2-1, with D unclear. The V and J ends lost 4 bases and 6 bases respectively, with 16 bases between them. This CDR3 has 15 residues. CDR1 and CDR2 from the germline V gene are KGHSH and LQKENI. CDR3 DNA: TGTGCCAGCTCACTTTCCCGGACCCCCGGCAATGAGCAGTTCTTC. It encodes CASSLSRTPGNEQFF.

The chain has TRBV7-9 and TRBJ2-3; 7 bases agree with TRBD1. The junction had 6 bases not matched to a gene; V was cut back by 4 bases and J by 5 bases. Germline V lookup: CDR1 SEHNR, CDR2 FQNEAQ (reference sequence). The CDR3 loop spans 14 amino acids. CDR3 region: CASSSTGWGDTQYF. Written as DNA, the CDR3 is TGTGCCAGCAGCTCGACAGGGTGGGGAGATACGCAGTATTTT.

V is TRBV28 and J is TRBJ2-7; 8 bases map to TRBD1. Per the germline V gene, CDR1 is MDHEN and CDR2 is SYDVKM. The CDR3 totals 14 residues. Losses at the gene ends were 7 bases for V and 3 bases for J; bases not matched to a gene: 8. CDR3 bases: TGTGCCAGCACCTCACCTGACAGGGGCTACGAGCAGTACTTC. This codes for CASTSPDRGYEQYF.

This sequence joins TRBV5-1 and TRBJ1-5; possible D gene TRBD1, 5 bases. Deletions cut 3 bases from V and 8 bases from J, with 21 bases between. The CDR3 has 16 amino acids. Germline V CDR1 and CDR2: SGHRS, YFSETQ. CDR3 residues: CASSSGTQTHPEPQHF. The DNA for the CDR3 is TGCGCCAGCAGCTCCGGGACCCAAACACATCCCGAGCCCCAGCATTTT.

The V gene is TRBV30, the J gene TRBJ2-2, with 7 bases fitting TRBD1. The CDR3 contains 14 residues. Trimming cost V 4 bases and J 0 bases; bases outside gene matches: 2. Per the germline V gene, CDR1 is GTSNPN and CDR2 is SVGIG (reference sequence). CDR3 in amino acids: CAWTGTANTGELFF. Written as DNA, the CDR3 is TGTGCCTGGACCGGGACAGCGAACACCGGGGAGCTGTTTTTT.

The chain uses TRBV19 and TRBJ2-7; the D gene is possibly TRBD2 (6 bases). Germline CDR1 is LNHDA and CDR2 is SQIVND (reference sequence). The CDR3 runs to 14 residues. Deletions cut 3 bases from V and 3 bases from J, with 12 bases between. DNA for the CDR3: TGTGCCAGTAGTATTAGTGGGAGGTTCTACGAGCAGTACTTC. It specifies CASSISGRFYEQYF.

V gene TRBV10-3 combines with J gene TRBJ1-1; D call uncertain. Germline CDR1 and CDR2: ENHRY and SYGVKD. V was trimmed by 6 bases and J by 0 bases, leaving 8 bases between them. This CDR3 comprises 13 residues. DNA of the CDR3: TGTGCCATCAGGGGAGTCCTGAACACTGAAGCTTTCTTT. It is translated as CAIRGVLNTEAFF.

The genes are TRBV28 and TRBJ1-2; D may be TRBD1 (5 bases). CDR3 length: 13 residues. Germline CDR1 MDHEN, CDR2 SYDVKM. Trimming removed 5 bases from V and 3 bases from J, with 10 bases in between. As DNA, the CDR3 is TGTGCCAGCAGTCTCGGGGGGGACTATGGCTACACCTTC. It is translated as CASSLGGDYGYTF.

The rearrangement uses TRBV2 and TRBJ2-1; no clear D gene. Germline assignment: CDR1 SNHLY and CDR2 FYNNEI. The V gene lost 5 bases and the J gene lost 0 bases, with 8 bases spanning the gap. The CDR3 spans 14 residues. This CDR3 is CASSLFGSYNEQFF. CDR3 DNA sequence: TGTGCCAGCAGTCTGTTTGGCTCCTACAATGAGCAGTTCTTC.

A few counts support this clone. Written as DNA, the CDR3 is TGTGCCAGCAGCCGATCAGGGGACAACGTCTATGGCTACACCTTC. Translating gives CASSRSGDNVYGYTF. V usage is TRBV27 and J usage is TRBJ1-2; perhaps TRBD1 as D (6 bases). Trimming took 6 bases from V and 4 from J, leaving 18 bases between them. CDR3 length equals 15 residues. Germline V gene lookup returns CDR1 MNHEY and CDR2 SMNVEV (reference sequence).

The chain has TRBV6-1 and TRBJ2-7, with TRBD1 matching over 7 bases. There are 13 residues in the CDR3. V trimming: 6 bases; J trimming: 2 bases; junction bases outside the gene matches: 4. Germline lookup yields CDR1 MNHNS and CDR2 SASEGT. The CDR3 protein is CASRTGHPYEQYF. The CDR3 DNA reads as TGTGCCAGCAGGACAGGGCATCCCTACGAGCAGTACTTC.

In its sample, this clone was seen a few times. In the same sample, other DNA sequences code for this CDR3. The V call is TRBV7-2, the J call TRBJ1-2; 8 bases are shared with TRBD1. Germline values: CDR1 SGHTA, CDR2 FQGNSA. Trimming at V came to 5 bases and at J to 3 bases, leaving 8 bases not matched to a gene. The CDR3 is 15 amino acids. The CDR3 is CASSPRTGRDYGYTF. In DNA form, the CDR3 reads TGTGCCAGCAGCCCCCGGACAGGGAGAGACTATGGCTACACCTTC.

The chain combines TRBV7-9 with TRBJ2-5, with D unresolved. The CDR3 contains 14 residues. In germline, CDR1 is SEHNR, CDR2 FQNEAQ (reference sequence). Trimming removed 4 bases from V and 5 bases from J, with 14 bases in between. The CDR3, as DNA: TGTGCCAGCAGCTACAAGGTTGTCCGGGAGACCCAGTACTTC. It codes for CASSYKVVRETQYF.

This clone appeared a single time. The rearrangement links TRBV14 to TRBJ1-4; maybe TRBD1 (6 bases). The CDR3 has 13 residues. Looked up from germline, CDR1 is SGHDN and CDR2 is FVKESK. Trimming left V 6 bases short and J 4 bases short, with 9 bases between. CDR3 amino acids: CASSRTDNEKLFF. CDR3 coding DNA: TGTGCCAGCAGTCGGACAGATAATGAAAAACTGTTTTTT.

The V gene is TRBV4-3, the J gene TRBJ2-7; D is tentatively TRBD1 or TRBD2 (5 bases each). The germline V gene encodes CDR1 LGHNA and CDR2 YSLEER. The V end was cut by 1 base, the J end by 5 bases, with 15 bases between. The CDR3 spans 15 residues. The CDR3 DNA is TGCGCCAGCAGCCAAGGGGGGAACACCCTGGACGAGCAGTACTTC. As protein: CASSQGGNTLDEQYF.

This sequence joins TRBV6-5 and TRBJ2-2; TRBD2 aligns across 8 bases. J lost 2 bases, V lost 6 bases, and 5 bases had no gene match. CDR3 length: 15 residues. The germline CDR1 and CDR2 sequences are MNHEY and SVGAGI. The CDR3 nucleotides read TGTGCCAGCAGGGGTAGCGGGACAAACACCGGGGAGCTGTTTTTT. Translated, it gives CASRGSGTNTGELFF.

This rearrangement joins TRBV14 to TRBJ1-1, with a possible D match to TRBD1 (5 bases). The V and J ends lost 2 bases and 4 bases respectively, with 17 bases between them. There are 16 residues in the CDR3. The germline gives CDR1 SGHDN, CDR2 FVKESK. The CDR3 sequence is CASSQLIGAGFTEAFF. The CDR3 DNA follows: TGTGCCAGCAGCCAACTTATCGGGGCGGGATTCACTGAAGCTTTCTTT.

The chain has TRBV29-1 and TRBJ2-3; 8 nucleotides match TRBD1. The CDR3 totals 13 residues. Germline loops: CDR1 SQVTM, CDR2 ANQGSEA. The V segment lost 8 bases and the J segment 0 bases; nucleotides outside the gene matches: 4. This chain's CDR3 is CSSRTGSTDTQYF. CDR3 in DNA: TGCAGCTCCCGGACAGGGAGCACAGATACGCAGTATTTT.